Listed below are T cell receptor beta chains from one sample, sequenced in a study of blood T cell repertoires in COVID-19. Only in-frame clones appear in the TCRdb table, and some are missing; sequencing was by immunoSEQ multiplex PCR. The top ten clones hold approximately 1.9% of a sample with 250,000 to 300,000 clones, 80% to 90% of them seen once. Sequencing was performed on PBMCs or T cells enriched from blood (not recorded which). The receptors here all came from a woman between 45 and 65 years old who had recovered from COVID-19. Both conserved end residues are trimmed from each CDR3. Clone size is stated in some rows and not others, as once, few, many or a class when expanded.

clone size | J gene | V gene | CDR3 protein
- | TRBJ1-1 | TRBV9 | ASSARQGSLNTEAF
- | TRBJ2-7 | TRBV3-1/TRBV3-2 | ASSHPPGGGRPYEQY
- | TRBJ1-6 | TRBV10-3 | AISEVGGYFNSPLH
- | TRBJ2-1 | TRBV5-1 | ASSFSTSGRMDNEQF
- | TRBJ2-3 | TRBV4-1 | ASSPGQGGTDTQY
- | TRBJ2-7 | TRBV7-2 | ASTLRGVSYEQY
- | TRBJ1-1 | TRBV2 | ASSEAPQGRNTEAF
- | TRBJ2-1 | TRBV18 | ASSLGLAGGLGNEQF
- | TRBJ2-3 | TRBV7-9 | ASRPRFAQGTQY
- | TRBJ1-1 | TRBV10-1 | ASSRGFAEAF
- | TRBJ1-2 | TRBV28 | ASSLDPTGRAGYT
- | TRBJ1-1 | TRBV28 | ASSSRGENTEAF
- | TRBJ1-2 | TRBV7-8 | ASSASKLYGYT
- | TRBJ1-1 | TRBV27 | ASKPGLNTEAF
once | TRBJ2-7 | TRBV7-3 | ASSSQPGGGAEQY